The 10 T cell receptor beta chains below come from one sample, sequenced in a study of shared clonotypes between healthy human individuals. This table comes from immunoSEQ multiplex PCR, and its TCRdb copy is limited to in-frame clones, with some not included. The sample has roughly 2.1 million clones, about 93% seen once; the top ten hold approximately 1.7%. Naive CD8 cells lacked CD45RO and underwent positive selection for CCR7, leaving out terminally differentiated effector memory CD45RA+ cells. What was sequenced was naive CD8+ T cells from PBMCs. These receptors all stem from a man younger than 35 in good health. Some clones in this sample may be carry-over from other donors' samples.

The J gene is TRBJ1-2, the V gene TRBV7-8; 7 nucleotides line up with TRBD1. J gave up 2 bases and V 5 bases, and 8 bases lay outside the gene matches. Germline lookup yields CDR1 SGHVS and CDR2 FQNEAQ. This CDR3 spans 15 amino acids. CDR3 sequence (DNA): TGTGCCAGCAGCCCGACCCGGACAGGCAACTATGGCTACACCTTC. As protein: CASSPTRTGNYGYTF.

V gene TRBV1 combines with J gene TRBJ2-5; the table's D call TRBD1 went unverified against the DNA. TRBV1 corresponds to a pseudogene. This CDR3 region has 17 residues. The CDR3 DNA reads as TGCACCAGCAGCTATCTTTTGGGCCCCACCATCACGGAGACCCAGTACTTC. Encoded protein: CTSSYLLGPTITETQYF.

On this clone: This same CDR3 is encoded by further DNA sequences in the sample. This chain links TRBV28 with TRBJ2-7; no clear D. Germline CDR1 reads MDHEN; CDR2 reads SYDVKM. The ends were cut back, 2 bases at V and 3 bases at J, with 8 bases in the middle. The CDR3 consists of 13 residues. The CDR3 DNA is TGTGCCAGCAGTTTACCACAGAACTACGAGCAGTACTTC. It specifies CASSLPQNYEQYF.

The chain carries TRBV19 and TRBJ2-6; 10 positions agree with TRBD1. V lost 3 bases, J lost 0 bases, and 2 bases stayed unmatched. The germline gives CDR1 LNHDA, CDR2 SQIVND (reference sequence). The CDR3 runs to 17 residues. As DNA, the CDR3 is TGTGCCAGTAGTATTGGGACAGGGGACTCTGGGGCCAACGTCCTGACTTTC. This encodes CASSIGTGDSGANVLTF.

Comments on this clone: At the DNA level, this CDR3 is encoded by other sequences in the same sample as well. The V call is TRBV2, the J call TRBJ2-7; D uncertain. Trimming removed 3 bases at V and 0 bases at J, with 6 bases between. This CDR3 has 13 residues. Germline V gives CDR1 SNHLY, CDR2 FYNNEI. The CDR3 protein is CASSDASSYEQYF. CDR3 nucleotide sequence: TGTGCCAGCAGTGACGCGAGCTCCTACGAGCAGTACTTC.

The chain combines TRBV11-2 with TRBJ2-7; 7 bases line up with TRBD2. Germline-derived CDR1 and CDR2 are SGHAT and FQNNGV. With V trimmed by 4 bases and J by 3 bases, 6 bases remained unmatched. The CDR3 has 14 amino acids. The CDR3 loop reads CASSWGGFDYEQYF. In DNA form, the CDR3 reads TGTGCCAGCAGCTGGGGGGGGTTTGACTACGAGCAGTACTTC.

The CDR3 nucleotides read TGTGCCAGCAGTTTAATGCGGGGTTCCTACGAGCAGTACTTC. Amino acids: CASSLMRGSYEQYF. V is TRBV27 and J is TRBJ2-7; D may be TRBD2 (6 bases). There are 14 residues in the CDR3. Germline V gives CDR1 MNHEY, CDR2 SMNVEV (reference sequence). The V end lost 2 bases, the J end lost 1 base, and 9 bases lay between the germline ends.

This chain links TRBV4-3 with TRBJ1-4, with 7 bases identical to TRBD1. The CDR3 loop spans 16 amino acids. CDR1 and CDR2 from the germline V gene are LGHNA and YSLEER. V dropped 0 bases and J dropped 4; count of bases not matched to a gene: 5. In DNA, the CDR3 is TGCGCCAGCAGCCAAGATATACAGGGGTTTAATGAAAAACTGTTTTTT. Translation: CASSQDIQGFNEKLFF.

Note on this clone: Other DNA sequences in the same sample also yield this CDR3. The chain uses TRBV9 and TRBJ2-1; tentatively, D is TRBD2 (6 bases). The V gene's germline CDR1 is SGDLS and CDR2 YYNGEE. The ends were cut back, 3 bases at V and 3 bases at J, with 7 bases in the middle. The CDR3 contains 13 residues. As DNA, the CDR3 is TGTGCCAGCAGCGCCGGGAGCTACAATGAGCAGTTCTTC. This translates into CASSAGSYNEQFF. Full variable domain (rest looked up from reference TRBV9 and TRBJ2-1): DSGVTQTPKHLITATGQRVTLRCSPRSGDLSVYWYQQSLDQGLQFLIQYYNGEERAKGNILERFSAQQFPDLHSELNLSSLELGDSALYFCASSAGSYNEQFFGPGTRLTVL.

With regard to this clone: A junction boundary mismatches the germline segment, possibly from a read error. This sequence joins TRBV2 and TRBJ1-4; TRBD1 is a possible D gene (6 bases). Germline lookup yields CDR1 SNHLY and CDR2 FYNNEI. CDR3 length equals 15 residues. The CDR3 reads CASSPTGSPNEKLFF. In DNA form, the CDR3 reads TGTGCCAGCAGTCCGACAGGAAGCCCTAACGAAAAACTGTTTTTT.